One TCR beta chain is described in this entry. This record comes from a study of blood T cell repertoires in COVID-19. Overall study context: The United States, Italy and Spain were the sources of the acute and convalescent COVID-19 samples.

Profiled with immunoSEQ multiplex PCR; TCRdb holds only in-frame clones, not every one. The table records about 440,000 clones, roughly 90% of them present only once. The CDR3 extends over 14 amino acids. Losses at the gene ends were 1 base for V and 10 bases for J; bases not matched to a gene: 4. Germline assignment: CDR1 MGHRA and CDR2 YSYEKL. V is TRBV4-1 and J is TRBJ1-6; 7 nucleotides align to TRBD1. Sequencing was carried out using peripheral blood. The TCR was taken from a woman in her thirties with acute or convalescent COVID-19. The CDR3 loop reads CASSQGQGGSPLHF. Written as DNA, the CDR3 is TGCGCCAGCAGCCAAGGACAGGGCGGCTCACCCCTCCACTTT.